This T cell receptor beta chain is from a study of blood T cell repertoires in COVID-19. Methods used by the authors: Estimated nucleated cell counts came from reference gene primer amplification. Here immunoSEQ multiplex PCR was the method, and the copy in TCRdb shows in-frame clones only, minus some. For V, J and clone size, that table is used; D and trimming come from the DNA. The data show 250,000 to 300,000 clones, more than 80% seen once. The TCR was taken from a woman aged 40 to 49 with acute or convalescent COVID-19. Sequencing was performed on peripheral blood.

In DNA, the CDR3 is TGTGCCAGCACAGGAGGGAAAGAGACCCAGTACTTC. It is translated as CASTGGKETQYF. The V and J genes are TRBV28 and TRBJ2-5, with D possibly being TRBD2 (6 bases). V was pared by 7 bases and J by 3 bases, with 9 bases between. This CDR3 spans 12 amino acids. Germline loops: CDR1 MDHEN, CDR2 SYDVKM.